This T cell receptor (beta chain) was identified during a study of type 1 regulatory T cells. As for the study in general: T-allo10 is a Tr1-enriched, alloantigen-specific CD4 T cell product made in vitro.

V lost 6 bases and J lost 9; bases outside the gene matches: 5. The CDR3 contains 13 residues. In the case of this clonotype: As yet, its antigen is unknown.

TCRdb passed the reads through MiXCR, listing each CDR3 protein once. The sample holds 60,000 to 80,000 distinct CDR3 sequences, 63% seen once. T-allo10 cells from the graft donor were described as anergic, host-alloantigen-specific, and alloantigen-specific suppressors. The rearrangement joins TRBV12-3 or TRBV12-4 to TRBJ2-2, with 9 bases that match TRBD1. The sequenced material came from cultured T cells, either the whole culture or a sorted T cell fraction (not recorded which). Subset: Tr1-enriched cell product generated in vitro against host alloantigens. This sequence was found in a human donor in good health. CDR3 DNA sequence: TGTGCCAGCAGGACCGGGACAGGGCGGGAGCTGTTTTTT. Its protein is CASRTGTGRELFF.